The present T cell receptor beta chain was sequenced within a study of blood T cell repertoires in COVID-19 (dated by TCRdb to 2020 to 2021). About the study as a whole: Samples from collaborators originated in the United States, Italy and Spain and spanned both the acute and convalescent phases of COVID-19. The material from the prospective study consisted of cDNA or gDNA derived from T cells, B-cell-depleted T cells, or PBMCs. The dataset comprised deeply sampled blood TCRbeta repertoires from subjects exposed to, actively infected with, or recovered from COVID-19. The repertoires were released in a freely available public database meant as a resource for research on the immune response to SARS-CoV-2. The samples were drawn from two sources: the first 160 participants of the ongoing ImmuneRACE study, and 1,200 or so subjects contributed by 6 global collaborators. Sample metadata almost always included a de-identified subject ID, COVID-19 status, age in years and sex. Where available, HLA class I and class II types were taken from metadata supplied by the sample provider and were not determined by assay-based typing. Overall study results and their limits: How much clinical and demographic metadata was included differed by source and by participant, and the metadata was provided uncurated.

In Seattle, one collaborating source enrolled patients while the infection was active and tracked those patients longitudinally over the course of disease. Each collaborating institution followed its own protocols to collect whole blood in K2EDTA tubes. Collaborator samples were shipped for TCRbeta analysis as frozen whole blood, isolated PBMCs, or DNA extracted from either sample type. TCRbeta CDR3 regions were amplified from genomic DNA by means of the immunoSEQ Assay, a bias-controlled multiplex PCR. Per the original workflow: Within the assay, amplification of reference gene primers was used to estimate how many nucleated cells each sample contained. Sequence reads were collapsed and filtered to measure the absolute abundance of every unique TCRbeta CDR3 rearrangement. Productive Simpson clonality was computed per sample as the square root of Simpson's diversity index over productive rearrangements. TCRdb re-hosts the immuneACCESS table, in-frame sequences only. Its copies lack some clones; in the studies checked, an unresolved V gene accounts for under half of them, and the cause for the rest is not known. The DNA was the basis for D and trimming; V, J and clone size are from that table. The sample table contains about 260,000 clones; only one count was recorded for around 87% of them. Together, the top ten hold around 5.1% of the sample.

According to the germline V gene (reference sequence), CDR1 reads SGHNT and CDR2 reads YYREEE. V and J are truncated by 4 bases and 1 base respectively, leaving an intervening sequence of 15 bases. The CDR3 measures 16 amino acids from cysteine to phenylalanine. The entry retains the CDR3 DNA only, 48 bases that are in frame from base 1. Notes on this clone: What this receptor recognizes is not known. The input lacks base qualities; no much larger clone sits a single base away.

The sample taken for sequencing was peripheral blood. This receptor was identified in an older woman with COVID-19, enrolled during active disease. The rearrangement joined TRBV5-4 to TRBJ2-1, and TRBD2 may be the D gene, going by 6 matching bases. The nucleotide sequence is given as TGTGCCAGCAGCCCCAGGCTAGCGCCGTCCTACAATGAGCAGTTCTTC. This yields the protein CASSPRLAPSYNEQFF.